These 28 T cell receptor beta chains were all obtained from the same sample, sequenced in a study of blood T cell repertoires in COVID-19. Generated by immunoSEQ multiplex PCR, the TCRdb table keeps only in-frame clones and is missing some. This table holds approximately 210,000 clones, 92% found once. The source material was peripheral blood. These receptors originate from a man aged 30 to 45 with acute or convalescent COVID-19.

This clone was observed a few times. One end of the junction fails to match germline, which may point to a read error. The CDR3 nucleotides are TGTGCCAGCAGCTCTCCCGGCGACAGGTATAACTTC. Translated: CASSSPGDRYNF. The chain joins TRBV5-6 to TRBJ2-7, with D possibly being TRBD1 (6 bases). This CDR3 region has 12 residues. The germline V gene has CDR1 SGHDT and CDR2 YYEEEE.

The rearrangement uses TRBV27 and TRBJ2-2, with 12 positions matching TRBD2. Germline CDR1 is MNHEY and CDR2 is SMNVEV (reference sequence). Unmatched junction bases numbered 5, after V lost 3 bases and J lost 3 bases. The CDR3 runs 17 residues. The CDR3 protein is CASSFLAGGPDTGELFF. The CDR3, as DNA: TGTGCCAGCAGTTTTCTAGCGGGGGGGCCGGACACCGGGGAGCTGTTTTTT.

V gene TRBV5-1 combines with J gene TRBJ2-7, with D unclear. This CDR3 region has 14 residues. V dropped 0 bases and J dropped 2 bases, with 9 bases sitting between them. Looked up from germline, CDR1 is SGHRS and CDR2 is YFSETQ. The chain's CDR3 is CASSLVVSPYEQYF. For the CDR3, the DNA is TGCGCCAGCAGCTTGGTTGTCTCCCCCTACGAGCAGTACTTC.

This rearrangement joins TRBV19 to TRBJ1-2; D possibly corresponds to TRBD1 (5 bases). The germline gives CDR1 LNHDA, CDR2 SQIVND (reference sequence). The CDR3 covers 12 residues. Trimming pared 7 bases from V and 5 bases from J, leaving 11 bases between. CDR3 sequence (DNA): TGTGCCAGTAATTACGGACAATATGGCTACACCTTC. It specifies CASNYGQYGYTF.

This chain joins TRBV2 and TRBJ1-1, with D possibly being TRBD1 (5 bases). There are 12 residues in the CDR3. With 7 bases removed from V and 3 bases from J, the gap between germline ends came to 9 bases. Germline loops: CDR1 SNHLY, CDR2 FYNNEI. The CDR3 DNA reads TGTGCCAGCAAGGGCAGGGACACTGAAGCTTTCTTT. It encodes CASKGRDTEAFF.

This clone was counted a single time. The chain is built from TRBV6-2 or TRBV6-3 and TRBJ2-7, with TRBD2 matching over 12 bases. The V gene end was trimmed by 6 bases and the J gene end by 4 bases; junction bases not matched to a gene: 7. This CDR3 is 15 amino acids long. Germline lookup yields CDR1 MNHEY and CDR2 SVGEGT. The DNA for the CDR3 is TGTGCCAGCAGCCCTCGGCTAGCGGGAGGGTACGAGCAGTACTTC. Amino acid sequence: CASSPRLAGGYEQYF.

The chain recombines TRBV28 with TRBJ1-1, with D unclear. The CDR3 sequence is 12 residues long. The germline V and J ends were trimmed by 2 bases and 3 bases, with 4 bases remaining between them. Per the germline V gene, CDR1 is MDHEN and CDR2 is SYDVKM. Written as DNA, the CDR3 is TGTGCCAGCAGTTTAGTCTACACTGAAGCTTTCTTT. It encodes CASSLVYTEAFF.

Here the CDR3 DNA reads TGTGCCAGCAGCTTTATGACAGGAGCTAACTATGGCTACACCTTC. Amino acids: CASSFMTGANYGYTF. The chain recombines TRBV7-2 with TRBJ1-2; D is perhaps TRBD1 (6 bases). The CDR3 is 15 residues long. CDR1 and CDR2 from the germline V gene are SGHTA and FQGNSA. Between the trimmed V and J ends, which lost 3 bases and 0 bases, there was a span of 11 bases.

The CDR3: CASRHTANTEAFF. Here the CDR3 DNA reads TGTGCCAGCAGACATACAGCGAACACTGAAGCTTTCTTT. The chain carries TRBV6-5 and TRBJ1-1; D not certain. Germline loops: CDR1 MNHEY, CDR2 SVGAGI. Trimming removed 6 bases at V and 1 base at J, with 9 bases between. The CDR3 is 13 amino acids.

The gene calls are TRBV28 and TRBJ2-6; D might be TRBD1 (6 bases). This CDR3 has 15 amino acids. The germline V and J ends were trimmed by 5 bases and 4 bases, with 12 bases remaining between them. Germline CDR1 and CDR2: MDHEN and SYDVKM. The CDR3: CASSGGGQGANVLTF. CDR3 nucleotide sequence: TGTGCCAGCAGTGGGGGCGGGCAAGGGGCCAACGTCCTGACTTTC.

V gene TRBV29-1 combines with J gene TRBJ2-1; 7 positions agree with TRBD2. The CDR3 runs 14 residues. Germline V gene sequence: CDR1 SQVTM, CDR2 ANQGSEA. Germline trimming cut 7 bases from V and 0 bases from J; bases unmatched to any gene: 6. CDR3 protein: CSGKGRGSYNEQFF. CDR3 sequence (DNA): TGCAGCGGGAAGGGGAGGGGCTCCTACAATGAGCAGTTCTTC.

The count of this clone is one. The chain has TRBV30 and TRBJ1-1, with TRBD1 identical over 9 bases. Losses at the gene ends were 2 bases for V and 2 bases for J; bases not matched to a gene: 6. The CDR3 spans 15 residues. Germline V gene lookup returns CDR1 GTSNPN and CDR2 SVGIG (reference sequence). This chain's CDR3 is CAWSPRQGVNTEAFF. The CDR3 DNA reads as TGTGCCTGGAGTCCGAGACAGGGGGTAAACACTGAAGCTTTCTTT.

V and J are TRBV7-6 and TRBJ1-3; no clear D. The germline V gene encodes CDR1 SGHVS and CDR2 FNYEAQ. Trimming took off 1 base at V and 0 bases at J, with 7 bases between the two ends. The CDR3 contains 15 residues. This CDR3 is CASSLGAHSGNTIYF. The CDR3 region has the DNA TGTGCCAGCAGCTTAGGGGCGCACTCTGGAAACACCATATATTTT.

This clone was picked up one time. The chain is built from TRBV29-1 and TRBJ1-2; 11 nucleotides line up with TRBD1. Germline trimming cut 7 bases from V and 1 base from J; bases unmatched to any gene: 8. This CDR3 has 15 amino acids. Germline assignment: CDR1 SQVTM and CDR2 ANQGSEA. CDR3 nucleotide sequence: TGCAGCGCCTCCGGGACAGGGGGATTTAACTATGGCTACACCTTC. It yields the protein CSASGTGGFNYGYTF.

CDR3 nucleotides: TGCGCCAGCAGCCCCTCCCGGACATCGAACACCGGGGAGCTGTTTTTT. This encodes CASSPSRTSNTGELFF. The J gene is TRBJ2-2, the V gene TRBV5-1; D may be TRBD1 (5 bases). The CDR3 consists of 16 residues. Germline V gene data show CDR1 as SGHRS and CDR2 as YFSETQ. The V end lost 4 bases, the J end lost 0 bases, and 13 bases lay between the germline ends.

The gene calls are TRBV15 and TRBJ2-1; D remains ambiguous. This CDR3 comprises 17 residues. V shed 0 bases and J shed 11 bases, with 23 bases lying between them. Per germline, CDR1 LNHNV and CDR2 YYDKDF (reference sequence). CDR3 sequence (DNA): TGTGCCACCAGCAGAGATCCCCCGGGTTCTCCTACAATGAAGCAGTTCTTC. As protein: CATSRDPPGSPTMKQFF.

The genes are TRBV10-1 and TRBJ2-3; D ambiguous. The CDR3 loop spans 16 amino acids. V was shortened by 0 bases and J by 1 base, with 11 bases between the two germline ends. The germline gives CDR1 WNHNN, CDR2 SYGVQD (reference sequence). The CDR3 reads CASSESRSFGTDTQYF. DNA of the CDR3: TGCGCCAGCAGTGAGTCGAGGAGTTTCGGCACAGATACGCAGTATTTT.

The chain joins TRBV19 to TRBJ1-5, with 7 bases aligning to TRBD1. CDR3 length: 15 residues. Per the germline V gene, CDR1 is LNHDA and CDR2 is SQIVND (reference sequence). The junction had 6 bases not matched to a gene; V was cut back by 7 bases and J by 0 bases. This CDR3 is CASKTGFYSNQPQHF. Written as DNA, the CDR3 is TGTGCCAGTAAGACAGGGTTCTATAGCAATCAGCCCCAGCATTTT.

The rearrangement joins TRBV12-1 to TRBJ2-3; TRBD2 is the table's D call and was not checked against the DNA. TRBV12-1 is described as a pseudogene. CDR3 length: 14 amino acids. CDR3 region: CASSMKTSTDTQYF. The CDR3, as DNA: TGTGCCAGCAGCATGAAAACTAGCACAGATACGCAGTATTTT.

This clone appeared a few times. The chain employs TRBV6-5 and TRBJ1-2; 10 nucleotides line up with TRBD1. The CDR3 length is 14 residues. V trimming: 2 bases; J trimming: 8 bases; junction bases outside the gene matches: 5. CDR1 is MNHEY and CDR2 is SVGAGI in the germline V gene. The CDR3 nucleotides read TGTGCCAGCAGTTACACCGGGACAGGGGCCGGCTACACCTTC. Translating it yields CASSYTGTGAGYTF.

The chain recombines TRBV5-1 with TRBJ2-2; TRBD2 agrees at 14 bases. V dropped 2 bases and J dropped 6; count of bases not matched to a gene: 9. The CDR3 is made up of 18 amino acids. CDR1 and CDR2 from the germline V gene are SGHRS and YFSETQ. CDR3 sequence (DNA): TGCGCCAGCAGCTTACCAAAGACTAGCGGGAGGGCCCCCGGGGAGCTGTTTTTT. This translates into CASSLPKTSGRAPGELFF. Variable domain in full (rest from reference TRBV5-1 and TRBJ2-2): KAGVTQTPRYLIKTRGQQVTLSCSPISGHRSVSWYQQTPGQGLQFLFEYFSETQRNKGNFPGRFSGRQFSNSRSEMNVSTLELGDSALYLCASSLPKTSGRAPGELFFGEGSRLTVL.

V usage is TRBV4-1 and J usage is TRBJ1-4, with 8 positions matching TRBD1. The CDR3 consists of 15 residues. CDR1 is MGHRA and CDR2 is YSYEKL in the germline V gene. V dropped 3 bases and J dropped 7; count of bases not matched to a gene: 7. CDR3 sequence (DNA): TGCGCCAGCAGCCAGGGGGGACAGGATTTTGAAAAACTGTTTTTT. Its translation is CASSQGGQDFEKLFF.

The gene calls are TRBV9 and TRBJ2-3; 16 nucleotides line up with TRBD2. The junction had 3 bases not matched to a gene; V was cut back by 2 bases and J by 0 bases. Germline assignment: CDR1 SGDLS and CDR2 YYNGEE. This CDR3 is 18 amino acids long. DNA of the CDR3: TGTGCCAGCAGCGTCGGGACTAGCGGGGGGGATAGCACAGATACGCAGTATTTT. As protein: CASSVGTSGGDSTDTQYF.

V and J are TRBV27 and TRBJ1-1, with 7 positions matching TRBD1. The junction had 7 bases not matched to a gene; V was cut back by 5 bases and J by 1 base. Looked up from germline, CDR1 is MNHEY and CDR2 is SMNVEV (reference sequence). This CDR3 is 15 amino acids long. The CDR3 here is CASSIRQGGNTEAFF. CDR3 in DNA: TGTGCCAGCAGTATAAGACAGGGTGGGAACACTGAAGCTTTCTTT.

The gene calls are TRBV19 and TRBJ2-7, with 9 bases fitting TRBD1. The germline gives CDR1 LNHDA, CDR2 SQIVND (reference sequence). The CDR3 runs 14 residues. V shed 9 bases and J 5 bases; nucleotides not matched to a gene: 11. The CDR3 nucleotides are TGTGCCAGCGAACCGGGACAGGGATTCGACGAGCAGTACTTC. Translated, it gives CASEPGQGFDEQYF.

J is TRBJ1-4 and V is TRBV28; 7 positions agree with TRBD1. The germline gives CDR1 MDHEN, CDR2 SYDVKM. This CDR3 spans 13 amino acids. Germline trimming cut 7 bases from V and 8 bases from J; bases unmatched to any gene: 7. The CDR3: CASNYDRVEKLFF. The CDR3 coding sequence is TGTGCCAGCAATTACGACAGGGTCGAAAAACTGTTTTTT.

The rearrangement joins TRBV29-1 to TRBJ2-7, with 10 nucleotides matching TRBD1. Germline lookup yields CDR1 SQVTM and CDR2 ANQGSEA. The J segment lost 1 base and the V segment lost 3 bases, leaving 9 bases of the junction unmatched. This CDR3 spans 16 amino acids. CDR3: CSVDDRGLRGSYEQYF. CDR3 DNA: TGCAGCGTTGACGACAGGGGGCTAAGGGGTTCCTACGAGCAGTACTTC.

The chain has TRBV7-9 and TRBJ2-4; 14 nucleotides match TRBD2. This CDR3 has 17 residues. Germline V lookup: CDR1 SEHNR, CDR2 FQNEAQ (reference sequence). Trimming at V came to 5 bases and at J to 8 bases, leaving 11 bases not matched to a gene. CDR3 sequence: CASSRGTSGSVFHIQYF. DNA for the CDR3: TGTGCCAGCAGCCGAGGGACTAGCGGGAGTGTTTTCCACATTCAGTACTTC.